This T cell receptor (beta chain) was recorded in a study of shared clonotypes between healthy human individuals. The CDR3 runs to 17 residues. The germline V gene has CDR1 MGHRA and CDR2 YSYEKL. Trimming removed 2 bases from V and 2 bases from J, with 18 bases in between. Profiling relied on immunoSEQ multiplex PCR, and the TCRdb table lists in-frame clones only, not all of them. The sample consists of about 680,000 clones, around four fifths of them appearing once. The TCR sequence derives from a woman younger than 45 in good health. The chain uses TRBV4-1 and TRBJ2-5, with a tentative D call TRBD2 (6 bases). The sample comprised memory CD4+ T cells sorted from blood. As to subset: CD45RA-negative fraction. In nucleotides, the CDR3 is TGCGCCAGCAGCCAAAACGGGCAGGGAGGAGGGCAAGAGACCCAGTACTTC. This sequence encodes CASSQNGQGGGQETQYF.